The entry below gives a single TCR beta chain sequence along with its context. This may be a read error, as it is one base from a much larger clone. This record belongs to a study of tumor-infiltrating lymphocytes in primary liver carcinoma. The authors made TCR beta cDNA from 400 to 600 ng total RNA with a constant-region primer. Employing slightly modified ARM-PCR, three nested multiplex PCR rounds were run, and these gave rise to the TCR beta libraries. Use of TRBV1-TRBV30 forward primers with a C-beta reverse primer characterized the first two PCR rounds, which lasted around 11 cycles each. From the multiplex PCR reads, TCRdb called clonotypes with MiXCR, one entry per CDR3 protein. The sample carries about 200,000 distinct CDR3 sequences, roughly 61% recorded once. The CDR3 covers 17 residues. Germline DNA was also extracted, while the blood RNA originated from unsorted whole blood.

The material sequenced was peripheral blood. The TCR sequence derives from a woman in her sixties with primary liver carcinoma and hepatitis B virus infection. This chain connects TRBV6-7 to TRBJ1-6; 7 bases map to TRBD1. TRBV6-7 falls under the ORF class, with uncertain function. This CDR3 is CDSSHRYWTGDRSPLHF. CDR3 DNA: TGTGACAGCAGTCACCGTTACTGGACAGGCGACCGTTCACCCCTCCACTTT.